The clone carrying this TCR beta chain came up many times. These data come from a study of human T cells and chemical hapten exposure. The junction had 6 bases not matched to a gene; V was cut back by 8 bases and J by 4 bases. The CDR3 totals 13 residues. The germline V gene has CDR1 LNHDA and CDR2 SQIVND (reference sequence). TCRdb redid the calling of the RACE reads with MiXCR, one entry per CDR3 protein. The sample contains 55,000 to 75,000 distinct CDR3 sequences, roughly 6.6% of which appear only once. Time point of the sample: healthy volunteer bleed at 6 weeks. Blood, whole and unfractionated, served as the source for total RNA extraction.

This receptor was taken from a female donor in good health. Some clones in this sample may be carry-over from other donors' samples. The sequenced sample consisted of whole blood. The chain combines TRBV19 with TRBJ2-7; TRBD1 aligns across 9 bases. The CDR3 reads CASAVDRGYEQYF. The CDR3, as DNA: TGTGCCAGTGCCGTGGACAGGGGATACGAGCAGTACTTC.